The rows below give T cell receptor beta chains drawn from one sample of a study of blood T cell repertoires in COVID-19. Clones were read by immunoSEQ multiplex PCR, and TCRdb kept only the in-frame ones, dropping some. The repertoire holds 300,000 or so clones, with 91% as singletons. The specimen sequenced was peripheral blood. These receptors came from a woman aged 25 to 45 with COVID-19, enrolled during active disease. Both conserved end residues are part of each CDR3. Fields, in order: V gene, D gene, clone size, J gene, CDR3 DNA, CDR3 protein. D genes are given only for firm matches. Clone size is stated in some rows and not others, as once, few, many or a class when expanded.

TRBV7-6	TRBD2	.	TRBJ2-3	TGTGCCAGCAGCTTGCGGGAGTATGGCACAGATACGCAGTATTTT	CASSLREYGTDTQYF
TRBV19	.	.	TRBJ2-1	TGTGCCAGTAGTATAGATCTTGAGCGGACCGATGAGCAGTTCTTC	CASSIDLERTDEQFF
TRBV3-1/TRBV3-2	.	.	TRBJ2-2	TGTGCCAGCAGCCCCGGCAGGGCGAACACCGGGGAGCTGTTTTTT	CASSPGRANTGELFF
TRBV30	.	once	TRBJ1-6	TGTGCCTGGAGTGTTCAGGCTTTGACCCTCCACTTT	CAWSVQALTLHF
TRBV6-2/TRBV6-3	.	once	TRBJ2-7	TGTGCCAGCAGTTACTCCTACTACGAGCAGTACTTC	CASSYSYYEQYF
TRBV10-1	.	.	TRBJ2-1	TGCGCCAGCAGTGATGCCCTAGCGACTTACAATGAGCAGTTCTTC	CASSDALATYNEQFF
TRBV30	.	.	TRBJ1-3	TGTGCCTGGAGTGTACCAGGGCCCTTTGGAAACACCATATATTTT	CAWSVPGPFGNTIYF
TRBV5-4	.	.	TRBJ2-7	TGTGCCAGCAGCTTGGCGGGGAGAGGATCATACGAGCAGTACTTC	CASSLAGRGSYEQYF
TRBV24-1	.	.	TRBJ2-1	TGTGCCACCAGTGACCCGCGGGTGCCTGAGCAGTTCTTC	CATSDPRVPEQFF
TRBV28	.	once	TRBJ1-5	TGTGCCAGCAGTTCCCCGTTCCCGGACATTCTGACCCAGCCCCAGCATTTT	CASSSPFPDILTQPQHF
TRBV7-8	TRBD2	.	TRBJ2-3	TGTGCCAGCAGCTATCTGACTAGCGGGAGCAGGGCAATTACAGATACGCAGTATTTT	CASSYLTSGSRAITDTQYF
TRBV19	TRBD1	.	TRBJ1-6	TGTGCCAGTAGTATAAGCTACAGGGGTTCCTATAATTCACCCCTCCACTTT	CASSISYRGSYNSPLHF
TRBV5-1	TRBD2	.	TRBJ2-2	TGCGCCAGCAGCTTGGGGCTGGGGACTAGCGCCGGGGAGCTGTTTTTT	CASSLGLGTSAGELFF
TRBV24-1	TRBD2	.	TRBJ2-2	TGTGCCACCAGTGATATCCCTAGCGGAACGAACACCGGGGAGCTGTTTTTT	CATSDIPSGTNTGELFF
TRBV5-1	.	.	TRBJ1-2	TGCGCCAGCAGCTTGGTGGCAGGAGGGGAGTATGGCTACACCTTC	CASSLVAGGEYGYTF
TRBV28	.	.	TRBJ2-2	TGTGCCACCTCAGGGCGTCAGAACACCGGGGAGCTGTTTTTT	CATSGRQNTGELFF
TRBV3-1/TRBV3-2	.	.	TRBJ2-2	TGTGCCAGCAGCCTTTTACTAGTTTCAAGGGAGCTGTTTTTT	CASSLLLVSRELFF
TRBV10-1	TRBD1	.	TRBJ2-1	TGCGCCAGCAGTGCGTGGGACAGGGGTAGCTATGAGCAGTTCTTC	CASSAWDRGSYEQFF
TRBV7-2	.	.	TRBJ1-6	TGTGCCAGCAGCCTCCGCCGGGGGTCCTATAATTCACCCCTCCACTTT	CASSLRRGSYNSPLHF
TRBV14	.	.	TRBJ1-1	TGTGCCAGCAGCCCAGGAGGGTTCGAGACTGAAGCTTTCTTT	CASSPGGFETEAFF
TRBV7-9	TRBD1	once	TRBJ1-2	TGTGCCAGCAGCCCTAGGACAGGGTCGAGCTATGGCTACACCTTC	CASSPRTGSSYGYTF
TRBV7-2	.	.	TRBJ1-3	TGTGCCAGCAGCCTACTTGGGACAAACTCTGGAAACACCATATATTTT	CASSLLGTNSGNTIYF